A selection of T cell receptor beta chains follows, all from one sample in a study of blood T cell repertoires in COVID-19. Only in-frame clones appear in the TCRdb table, and some are missing; sequencing was by immunoSEQ multiplex PCR. The data show a few hundred thousand clones, 85% to 90% seen once. Sequenced input: peripheral blood. The source of these receptors is a man aged 50-59 years with acute or convalescent COVID-19. The conserved cysteine and the conserved F or W are not part of the CDR3 here.

v_gene: TRBV2; j_gene: TRBJ1-6; CDR3aa: ASGRTGNSPLH
v_gene: TRBV4-1; j_gene: TRBJ2-2; CDR3aa: ASSQEEVTGELF
v_gene: TRBV9; j_gene: TRBJ1-6; CDR3aa: ASSVGALEATPLH
v_gene: TRBV4-2; j_gene: TRBJ1-3; CDR3aa: ASSQATYTNSGNTIY
v_gene: TRBV2; j_gene: TRBJ2-5; CDR3aa: ASSLGLAGGQQETQY
v_gene: TRBV6-5; j_gene: TRBJ1-5; CDR3aa: ASSYSNRANQPQH
v_gene: TRBV5-1; j_gene: TRBJ1-1; CDR3aa: ASSPLSQGNTEAF
v_gene: TRBV5-5; j_gene: TRBJ2-7; CDR3aa: ASSLLQGANYEQY
v_gene: TRBV7-9; j_gene: TRBJ2-3; CDR3aa: ASSLGGLSADTQY
v_gene: TRBV14; j_gene: TRBJ2-3; CDR3aa: ASSQGVRFAGIPTDTQY
v_gene: TRBV30; j_gene: TRBJ1-2; CDR3aa: AWSVYGNYGYT
v_gene: TRBV2; j_gene: TRBJ2-7; CDR3aa: ASSDGTASTREQY
v_gene: TRBV9; j_gene: TRBJ2-2; CDR3aa: ASSGYGAGELF
v_gene: TRBV27; j_gene: TRBJ2-3; CDR3aa: ASTTGLVADTQY
v_gene: TRBV19; j_gene: TRBJ1-3; CDR3aa: ASFRLAGGLSGNTIY
v_gene: TRBV20-1; j_gene: TRBJ1-1; CDR3aa: SAGGVAGGRTEAF